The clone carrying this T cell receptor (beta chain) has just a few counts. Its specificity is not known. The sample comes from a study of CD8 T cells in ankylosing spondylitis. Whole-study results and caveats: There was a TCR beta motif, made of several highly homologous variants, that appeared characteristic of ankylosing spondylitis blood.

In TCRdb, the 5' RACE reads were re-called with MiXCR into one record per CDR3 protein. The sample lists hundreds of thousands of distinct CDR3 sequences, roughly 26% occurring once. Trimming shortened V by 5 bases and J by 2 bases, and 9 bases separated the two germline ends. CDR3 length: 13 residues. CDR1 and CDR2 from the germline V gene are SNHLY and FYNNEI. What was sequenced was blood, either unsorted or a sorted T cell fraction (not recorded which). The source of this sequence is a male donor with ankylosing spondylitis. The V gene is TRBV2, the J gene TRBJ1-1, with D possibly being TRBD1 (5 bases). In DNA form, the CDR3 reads TGTGCCAGCAGTTCGGACACAAACACTGAAGCTTTCTTT. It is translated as CASSSDTNTEAFF. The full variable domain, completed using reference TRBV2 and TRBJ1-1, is EPEVTQTPSHQVTQMGQEVILRCVPISNHLYFYWYRQILGQKVEFLVSFYNNEISEKSEIFDDQFSVERPDGSNFTLKIRSTKLEDSAMYFCASSSDTNTEAFFGQGTRLTVV.